This TCR beta chain was identified in a study of blood T cell repertoires in COVID-19. The overall study: Donors in the United States, Italy and Spain gave samples during acute or convalescent COVID-19. Sample material is recorded as cDNA or gDNA derived from T cells, B-cell-depleted T cells, or PBMCs.

Trimming cost V 2 bases and J 6 bases, with 32 bases left between them. Germline V lookup: CDR1 ENHRY, CDR2 SYGVKD. There are 20 residues in the CDR3. In the authors' methods: Estimates of nucleated cell counts were drawn from the amplification of reference gene primers. Assay used: immunoSEQ multiplex PCR; TCRdb lists only in-frame clones, some missing. The V and J calls and clone size were taken over from that table, and D and trimming were inferred from the DNA. The data contain 90,000 or so clones, about 90% of them singletons. The sequenced sample was peripheral blood. The sequence was collected from a human donor with active COVID-19. The donor label of this sample is uncertain. The chain is built from TRBV10-3 and TRBJ2-7; D may be TRBD2 (7 bases). The CDR3 is CAISEGGARRLGYILAEQYF. DNA for the CDR3: TGTGCCATCAGTGAGGGGGGGGCACGTAGGCTGGGGTATATCTTGGCCGAGCAGTACTTC.